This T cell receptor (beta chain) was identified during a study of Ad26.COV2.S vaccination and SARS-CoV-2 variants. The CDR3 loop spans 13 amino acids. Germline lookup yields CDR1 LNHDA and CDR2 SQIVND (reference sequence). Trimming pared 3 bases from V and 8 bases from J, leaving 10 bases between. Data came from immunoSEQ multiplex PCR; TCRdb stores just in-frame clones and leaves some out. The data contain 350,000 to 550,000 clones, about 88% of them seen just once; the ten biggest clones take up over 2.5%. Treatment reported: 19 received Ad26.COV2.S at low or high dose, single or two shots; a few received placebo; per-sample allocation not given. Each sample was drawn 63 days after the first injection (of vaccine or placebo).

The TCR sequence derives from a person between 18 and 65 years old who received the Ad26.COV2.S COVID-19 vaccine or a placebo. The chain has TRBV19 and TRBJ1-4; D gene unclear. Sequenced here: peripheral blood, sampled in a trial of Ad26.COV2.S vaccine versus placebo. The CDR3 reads CASSMAGGEKLFF. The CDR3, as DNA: TGTGCCAGTAGTATGGCAGGTGGAGAAAAACTGTTTTTT.